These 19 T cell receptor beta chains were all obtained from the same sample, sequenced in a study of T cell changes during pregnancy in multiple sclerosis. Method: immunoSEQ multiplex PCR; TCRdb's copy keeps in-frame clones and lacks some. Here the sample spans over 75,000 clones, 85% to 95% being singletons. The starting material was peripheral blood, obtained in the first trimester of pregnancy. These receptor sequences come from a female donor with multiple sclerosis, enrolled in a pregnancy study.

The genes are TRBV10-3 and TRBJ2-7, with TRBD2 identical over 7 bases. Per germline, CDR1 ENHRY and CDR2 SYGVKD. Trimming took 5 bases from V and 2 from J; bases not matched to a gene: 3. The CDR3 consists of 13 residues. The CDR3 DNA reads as TGTGCCATCAGTTCAGGACTAGCCTACGAGCAGTACTTC. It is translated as CAISSGLAYEQYF.

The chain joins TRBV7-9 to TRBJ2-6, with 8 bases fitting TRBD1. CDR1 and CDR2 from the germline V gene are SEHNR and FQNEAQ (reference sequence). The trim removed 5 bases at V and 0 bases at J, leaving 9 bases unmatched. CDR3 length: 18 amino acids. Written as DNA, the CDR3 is TGTGCCAGCAGCCTCGGACAGGGTCTAGGCTCTGGGGCCAACGTCCTGACTTTC. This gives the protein CASSLGQGLGSGANVLTF.

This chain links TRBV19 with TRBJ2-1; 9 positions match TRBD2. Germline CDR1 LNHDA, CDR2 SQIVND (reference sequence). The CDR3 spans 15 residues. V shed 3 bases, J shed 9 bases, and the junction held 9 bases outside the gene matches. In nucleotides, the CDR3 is TGTGCCAGTAGTATGCAGGGACTAGCTTTTGGTGAGCAGTTCTTC. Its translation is CASSMQGLAFGEQFF. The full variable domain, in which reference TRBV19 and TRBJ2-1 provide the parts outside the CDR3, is DGGITQSPKYLFRKEGQNVTLSCEQNLNHDAMYWYRQDPGQGLRLIYYSQIVNDFQKGDIAEGYSVSREKKESFPLTVTSAQKNPTAFYLCASSMQGLAFGEQFFGPGTRLTVL.

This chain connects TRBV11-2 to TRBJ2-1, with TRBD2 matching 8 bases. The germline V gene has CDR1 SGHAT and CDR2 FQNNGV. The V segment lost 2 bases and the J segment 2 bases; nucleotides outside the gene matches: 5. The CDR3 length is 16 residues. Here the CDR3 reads CASSLWSGSAYNEQFF. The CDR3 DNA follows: TGTGCCAGCAGCTTATGGAGCGGGAGCGCCTACAATGAGCAGTTCTTC. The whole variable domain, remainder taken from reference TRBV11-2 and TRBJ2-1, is EAGVAQSPRYKIIEKRQSVAFWCNPISGHATLYWYQQILGQGPKLLIQFQNNGVVDDSQLPKDRFSAERLKGVDSTLKIQPAKLEDSAVYLCASSLWSGSAYNEQFFGPGTRLTVL.

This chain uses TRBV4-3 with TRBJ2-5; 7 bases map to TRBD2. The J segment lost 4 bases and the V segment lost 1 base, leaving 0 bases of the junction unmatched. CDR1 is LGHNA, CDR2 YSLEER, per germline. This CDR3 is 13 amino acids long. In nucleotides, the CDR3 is TGCGCCAGCAGCCAAGGCGGGGGAGAGACCCAGTACTTC. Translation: CASSQGGGETQYF.

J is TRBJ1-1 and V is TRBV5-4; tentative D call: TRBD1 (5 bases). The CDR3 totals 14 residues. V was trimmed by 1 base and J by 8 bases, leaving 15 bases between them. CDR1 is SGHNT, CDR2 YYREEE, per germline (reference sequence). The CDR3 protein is CASSLWQGTREAFF. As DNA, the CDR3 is TGTGCCAGCAGCTTGTGGCAGGGAACCAGGGAAGCTTTCTTT.

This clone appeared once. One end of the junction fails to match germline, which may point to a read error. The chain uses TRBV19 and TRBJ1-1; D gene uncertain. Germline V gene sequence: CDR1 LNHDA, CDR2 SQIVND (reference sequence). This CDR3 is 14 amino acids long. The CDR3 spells CASSYGSGNTEALF. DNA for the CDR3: TGTGCCAGTAGTTACGGGAGTGGTAACACTGAAGCTCTCTTT.

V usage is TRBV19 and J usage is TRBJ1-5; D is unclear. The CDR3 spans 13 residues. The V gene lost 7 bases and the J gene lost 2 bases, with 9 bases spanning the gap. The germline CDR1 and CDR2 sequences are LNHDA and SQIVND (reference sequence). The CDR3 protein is CASIGQGNQPQHF. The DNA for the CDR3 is TGTGCCAGTATTGGGCAGGGCAATCAGCCCCAGCATTTT. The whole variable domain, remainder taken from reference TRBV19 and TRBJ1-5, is DGGITQSPKYLFRKEGQNVTLSCEQNLNHDAMYWYRQDPGQGLRLIYYSQIVNDFQKGDIAEGYSVSREKKESFPLTVTSAQKNPTAFYLCASIGQGNQPQHFGDGTRLSIL.

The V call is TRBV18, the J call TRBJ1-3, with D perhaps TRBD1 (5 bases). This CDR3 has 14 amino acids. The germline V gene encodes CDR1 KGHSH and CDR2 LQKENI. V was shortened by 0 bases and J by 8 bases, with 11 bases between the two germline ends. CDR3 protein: CASSPPLQGDTIYF. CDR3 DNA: TGTGCCAGCTCACCACCCCTGCAGGGTGACACCATATATTTT.

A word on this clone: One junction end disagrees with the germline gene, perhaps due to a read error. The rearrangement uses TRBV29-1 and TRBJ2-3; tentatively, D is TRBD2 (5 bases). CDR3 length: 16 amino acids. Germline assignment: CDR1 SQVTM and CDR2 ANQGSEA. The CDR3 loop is CSVEVNRVDPAAGIHF. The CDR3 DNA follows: TGCAGCGTTGAAGTAAACCGGGTTGACCCCGCGGCCGGGATTCATTTT.

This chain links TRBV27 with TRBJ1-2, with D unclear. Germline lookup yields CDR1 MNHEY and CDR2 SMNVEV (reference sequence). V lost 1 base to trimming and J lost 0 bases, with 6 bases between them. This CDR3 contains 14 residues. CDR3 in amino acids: CASSLYPSNYGYTF. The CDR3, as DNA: TGTGCCAGCAGTTTATATCCATCTAACTATGGCTACACCTTC.

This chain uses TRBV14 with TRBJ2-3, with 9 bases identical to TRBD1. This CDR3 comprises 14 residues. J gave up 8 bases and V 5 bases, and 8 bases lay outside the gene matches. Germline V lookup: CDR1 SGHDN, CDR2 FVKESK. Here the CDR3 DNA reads TGTGCCAGCAGCTACAGGGGGCGTGTAGGTACGCAGTATTTT. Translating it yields CASSYRGRVGTQYF.

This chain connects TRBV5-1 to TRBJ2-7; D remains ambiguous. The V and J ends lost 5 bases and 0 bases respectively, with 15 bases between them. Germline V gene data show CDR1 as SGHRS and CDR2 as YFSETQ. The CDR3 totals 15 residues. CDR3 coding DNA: TGCGCCAGCAGTCCCCAGGCATTAAGCTCCTACGAGCAGTACTTC. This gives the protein CASSPQALSSYEQYF.

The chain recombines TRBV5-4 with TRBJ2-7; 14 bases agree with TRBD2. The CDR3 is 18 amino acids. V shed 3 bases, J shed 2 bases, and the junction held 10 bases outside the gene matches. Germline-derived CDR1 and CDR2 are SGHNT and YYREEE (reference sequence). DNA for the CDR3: TGTGCCAGCAGCTCCAGACTCGCGACTAGCGGGAGGGCCTACGAGCAGTACTTC. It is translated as CASSSRLATSGRAYEQYF. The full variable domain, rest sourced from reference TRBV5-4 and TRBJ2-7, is ETGVTQSPTHLIKTRGQQVTLRCSSQSGHNTVSWYQQALGQGPQFIFQYYREEENGRGNFPPRFSGLQFPNYSSELNVNALELDDSALYLCASSSRLATSGRAYEQYFGPGTRLTVT.

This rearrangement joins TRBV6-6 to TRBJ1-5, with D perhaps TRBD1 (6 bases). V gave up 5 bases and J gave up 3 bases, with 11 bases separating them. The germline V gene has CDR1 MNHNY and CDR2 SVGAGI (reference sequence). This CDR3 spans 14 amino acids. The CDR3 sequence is CASSQQGNNQPQHF. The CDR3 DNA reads TGTGCCAGCAGTCAACAGGGTAACAATCAGCCCCAGCATTTT.

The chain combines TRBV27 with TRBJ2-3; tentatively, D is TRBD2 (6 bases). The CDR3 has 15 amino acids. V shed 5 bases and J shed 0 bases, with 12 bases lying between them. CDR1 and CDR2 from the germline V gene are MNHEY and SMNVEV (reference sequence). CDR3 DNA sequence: TGTGCCAGCAGTATCTATGGGACTAGCACAGATACGCAGTATTTT. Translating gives CASSIYGTSTDTQYF.

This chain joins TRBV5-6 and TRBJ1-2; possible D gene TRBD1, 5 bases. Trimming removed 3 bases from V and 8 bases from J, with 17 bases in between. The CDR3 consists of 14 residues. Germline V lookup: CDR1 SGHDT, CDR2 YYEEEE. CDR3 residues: CASSSSRPGEGYTF. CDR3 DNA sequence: TGTGCCAGCAGCTCGTCCAGGCCGGGGGAGGGCTACACCTTC.

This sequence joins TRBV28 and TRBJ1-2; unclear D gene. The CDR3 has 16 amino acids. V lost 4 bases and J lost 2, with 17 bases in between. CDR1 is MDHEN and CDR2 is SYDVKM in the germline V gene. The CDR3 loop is CASSSNSVSRNYGYTF. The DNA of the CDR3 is TGTGCCAGCAGTTCCAACTCCGTCTCCAGGAACTATGGCTACACCTTC.

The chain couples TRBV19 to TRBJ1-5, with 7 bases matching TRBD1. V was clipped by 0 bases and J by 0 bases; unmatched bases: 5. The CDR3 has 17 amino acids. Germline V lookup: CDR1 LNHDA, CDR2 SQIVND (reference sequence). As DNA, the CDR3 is TGTGCCAGTAGTATAGACAGGGGGTTGGATAGCAATCAGCCCCAGCATTTT. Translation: CASSIDRGLDSNQPQHF. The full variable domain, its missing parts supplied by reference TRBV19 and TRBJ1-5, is DGGITQSPKYLFRKEGQNVTLSCEQNLNHDAMYWYRQDPGQGLRLIYYSQIVNDFQKGDIAEGYSVSREKKESFPLTVTSAQKNPTAFYLCASSIDRGLDSNQPQHFGDGTRLSIL.